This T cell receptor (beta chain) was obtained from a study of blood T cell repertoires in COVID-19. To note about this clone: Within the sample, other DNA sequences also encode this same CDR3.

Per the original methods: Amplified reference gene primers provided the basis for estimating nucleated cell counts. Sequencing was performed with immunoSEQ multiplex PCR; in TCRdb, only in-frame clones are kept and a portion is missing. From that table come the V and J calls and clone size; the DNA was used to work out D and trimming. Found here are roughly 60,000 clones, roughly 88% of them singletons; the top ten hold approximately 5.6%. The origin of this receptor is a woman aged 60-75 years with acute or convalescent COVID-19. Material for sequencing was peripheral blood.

CDR3 in amino acids: CASRRANTEAFF. The CDR3 DNA reads TGTGCCAGCAGACGAGCGAACACTGAAGCTTTCTTT. This chain joins TRBV2 and TRBJ1-1, with D unresolved. Germline CDR1 and CDR2: SNHLY and FYNNEI. This CDR3 comprises 12 residues. Trimming took 6 bases from V and 1 from J, leaving 6 bases between them.